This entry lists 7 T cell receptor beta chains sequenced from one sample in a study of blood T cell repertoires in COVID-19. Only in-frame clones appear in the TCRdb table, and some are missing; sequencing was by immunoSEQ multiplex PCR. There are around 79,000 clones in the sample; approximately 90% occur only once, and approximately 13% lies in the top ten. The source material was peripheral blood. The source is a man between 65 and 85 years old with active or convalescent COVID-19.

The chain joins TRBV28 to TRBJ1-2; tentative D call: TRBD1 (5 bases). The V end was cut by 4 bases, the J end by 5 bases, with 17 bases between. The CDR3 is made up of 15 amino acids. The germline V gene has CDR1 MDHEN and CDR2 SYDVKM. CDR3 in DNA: TGTGCCAGCAGTTCTGGGGGGGGAGGGATATATGGCTACACCTTC. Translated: CASSSGGGGIYGYTF.

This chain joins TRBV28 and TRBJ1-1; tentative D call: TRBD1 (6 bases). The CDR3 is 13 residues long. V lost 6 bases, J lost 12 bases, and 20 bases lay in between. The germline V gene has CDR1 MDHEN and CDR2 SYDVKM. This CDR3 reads CASSKQGLRPTFF. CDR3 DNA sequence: TGTGCCAGCAGCAAACAGGGATTAAGACCAACTTTCTTT.

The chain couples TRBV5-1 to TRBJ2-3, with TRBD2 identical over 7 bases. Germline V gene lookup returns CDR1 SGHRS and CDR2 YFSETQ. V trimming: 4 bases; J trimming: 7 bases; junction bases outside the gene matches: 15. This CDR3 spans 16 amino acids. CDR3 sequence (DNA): TGCGCCAGCAGCCTCGTTCCGGGACTCGGGGGGAATACGCAGTATTTT. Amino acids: CASSLVPGLGGNTQYF.

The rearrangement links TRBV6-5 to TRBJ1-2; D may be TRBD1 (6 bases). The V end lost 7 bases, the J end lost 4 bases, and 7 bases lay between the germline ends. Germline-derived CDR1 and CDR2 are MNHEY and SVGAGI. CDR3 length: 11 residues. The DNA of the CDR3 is TGTGCCAGCACAGGGGCCTATGGCTACACCTTC. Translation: CASTGAYGYTF.

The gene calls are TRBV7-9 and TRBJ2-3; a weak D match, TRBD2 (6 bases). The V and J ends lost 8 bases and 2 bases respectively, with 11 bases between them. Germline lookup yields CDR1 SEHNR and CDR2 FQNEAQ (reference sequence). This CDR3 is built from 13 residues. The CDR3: CASPGDSTDTQYF. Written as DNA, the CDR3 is TGTGCCAGCCCGGGGGATTCCACAGATACGCAGTATTTT.

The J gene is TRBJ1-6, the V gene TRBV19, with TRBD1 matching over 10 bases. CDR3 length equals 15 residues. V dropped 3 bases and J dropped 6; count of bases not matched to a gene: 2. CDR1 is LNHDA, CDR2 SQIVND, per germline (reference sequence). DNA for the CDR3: TGTGCCAGTAGTATGGGGGACAGGGGTAATTCACCCCTCCACTTT. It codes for CASSMGDRGNSPLHF.

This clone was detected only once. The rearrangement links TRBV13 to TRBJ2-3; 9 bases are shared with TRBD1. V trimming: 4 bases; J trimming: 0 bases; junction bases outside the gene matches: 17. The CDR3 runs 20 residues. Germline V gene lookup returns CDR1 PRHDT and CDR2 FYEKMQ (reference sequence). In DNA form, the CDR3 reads TGTGCCAGCAGCTCCCCCCGCACTTCTACAGGGGGCTACAGCACAGATACGCAGTATTTT. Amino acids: CASSSPRTSTGGYSTDTQYF.